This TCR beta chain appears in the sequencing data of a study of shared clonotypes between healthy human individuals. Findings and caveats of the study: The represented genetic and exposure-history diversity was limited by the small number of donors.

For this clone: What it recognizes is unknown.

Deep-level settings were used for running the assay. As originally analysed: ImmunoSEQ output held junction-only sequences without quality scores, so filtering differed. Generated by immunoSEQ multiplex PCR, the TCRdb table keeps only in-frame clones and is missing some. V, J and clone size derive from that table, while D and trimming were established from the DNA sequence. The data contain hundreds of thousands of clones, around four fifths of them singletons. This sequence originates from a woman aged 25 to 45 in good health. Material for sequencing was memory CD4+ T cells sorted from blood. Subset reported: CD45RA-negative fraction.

Here the CDR3 DNA reads TGTGCCACCAAGCCTAGCGGGAGCCAGTACGAGCAGTACTTC. It translates to CATKPSGSQYEQYF. The chain combines TRBV19 with TRBJ2-7; the match to TRBD2 covers 10 bases. V shed 10 bases and J 4 bases; nucleotides not matched to a gene: 10. Germline V gene sequence: CDR1 LNHDA, CDR2 SQIVND (reference sequence). The CDR3 sequence is 14 residues long.